This TCR gamma chain is from a study of γδ T cells in repeated Plasmodium falciparum infection. The CDR3 loop spans 12 amino acids. Germline CDR1 reads VINAFY; CDR2 reads YDVSNSKD. Gammadelta T cells were flow-sorted from PBMC into Vgamma9/Vdelta2+ and Vdelta2-negative populations for bulk analysis. This clone was detected ten times or more. A far larger clone lies a single base away; this is likely a read error. Other DNA variants within this sample encode the same CDR3. TCRdb re-called the multiplex PCR reads through CATT. The sample contains some 14,000 gamma-chain clones, around 1.6% of which appear only once.

The genes are TRGV5 and TRGJ1 or TRGJ2. This sequence originates from a pool of human donors (malaria-infected and uninfected, not separated). Sequenced input: gamma-delta T cells from blood. In nucleotides, the CDR3 is TGTGCCACCTGGGACAGGGATTATAAGAAGCTCTTT. It specifies CATWDRDYKKLF.